The rows below give T cell receptor beta chains drawn from one sample of a study of patients and donors after allogeneic stem cell transplantation. TCRdb reanalysed the RT-PCR reads using MiXCR and keeps one entry per CDR3 protein. Of about 40,000 distinct CDR3 sequences in the sample, roughly 29% were seen once. Sequenced material: blood, either unsorted or a sorted T cell fraction (not recorded which). All receptors come from a human donor who was either an allogeneic HSCT recipient or a stem cell or donor lymphocyte infusion donor (not recorded which). It is not recorded whose cells these are; they may come from a transplant donor. Both conserved end residues are part of each CDR3. The D gene is left open where the match is weak. Clone size appears in some rows only: once, few, many, or a class for an expanded clone.

clone size	V gene	D gene	J gene	CDR3 DNA	CDR3 protein
.	TRBV5-6	.	TRBJ1-2	TGTGCCAGCAGCCCGGGAATCGGGCTCAGAGGCTACACCTTC	CASSPGIGLRGYTF
few	TRBV10-2	.	TRBJ2-2	TGCGCCAGCAGTGAGTCTTGGAGAGGGGAGAGAACCGGGGAGCTGTTTTTT	CASSESWRGERTGELFF
many	TRBV20-1	TRBD1	TRBJ1-2	TGCAGTGCTAGATCCCTCGGACAGGGCGGCTATGGCTACACCTTC	CSARSLGQGGYGYTF
.	TRBV5-1	TRBD1	TRBJ2-7	TGCGCCAGCAGCTCTCAGGGACAGGGCGGCGAGCAGTACTTC	CASSSQGQGGEQYF
few	TRBV20-1	TRBD1	TRBJ2-7	TGCAGTGCTAGAGAGTTAGGGGGCTCCAGCTCCTACGAGCAGTACTTC	CSARELGGSSSYEQYF
few	TRBV12-3/TRBV12-4	TRBD1	TRBJ1-5	TGTGCCAGCAGTCCCCGGACAGGGGGCGGTCAGCCCCAGCATTTT	CASSPRTGGGQPQHF
.	TRBV14	.	TRBJ2-5	TGTGCCAGCAGCTTACTGGGGGGTTTGGAGTTCCAAGAGACCCAGTACTTC	CASSLLGGLEFQETQYF
.	TRBV7-2	TRBD1	TRBJ1-1	TGTGCCAGCAGCTTTCAGGGGGCGCCGAGTGAAGCTTTCTTT	CASSFQGAPSEAFF
many	TRBV20-1	.	TRBJ2-7	TGCAGTGCTAGAGATTGGGCGGGGAGCTCCTACGAGCAGTACTTC	CSARDWAGSSYEQYF
.	TRBV11-3	.	TRBJ1-1	TGTGCCAGCAGCTTAGACAGGGTGAACACTGAAGCTTTCTTT	CASSLDRVNTEAFF
few	TRBV7-9	.	TRBJ2-2	TGTGCCAGCAGCTATAGCCAGGGGCCTGGCGGGGAGCTGTTTTTT	CASSYSQGPGGELFF